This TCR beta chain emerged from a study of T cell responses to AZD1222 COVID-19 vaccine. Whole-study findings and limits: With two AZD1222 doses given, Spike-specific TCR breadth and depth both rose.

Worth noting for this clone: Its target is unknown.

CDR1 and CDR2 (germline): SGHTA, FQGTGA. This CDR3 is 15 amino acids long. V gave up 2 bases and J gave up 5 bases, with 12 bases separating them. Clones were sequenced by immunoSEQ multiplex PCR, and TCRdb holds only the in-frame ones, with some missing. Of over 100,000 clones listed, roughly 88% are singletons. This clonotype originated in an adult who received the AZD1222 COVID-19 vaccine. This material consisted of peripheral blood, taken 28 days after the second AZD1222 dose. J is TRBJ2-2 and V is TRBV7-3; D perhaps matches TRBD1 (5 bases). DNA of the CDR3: TGTGCCAGCAGCTTATTAGGACACAAAACCGGGGAGCTGTTTTTT. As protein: CASSLLGHKTGELFF.